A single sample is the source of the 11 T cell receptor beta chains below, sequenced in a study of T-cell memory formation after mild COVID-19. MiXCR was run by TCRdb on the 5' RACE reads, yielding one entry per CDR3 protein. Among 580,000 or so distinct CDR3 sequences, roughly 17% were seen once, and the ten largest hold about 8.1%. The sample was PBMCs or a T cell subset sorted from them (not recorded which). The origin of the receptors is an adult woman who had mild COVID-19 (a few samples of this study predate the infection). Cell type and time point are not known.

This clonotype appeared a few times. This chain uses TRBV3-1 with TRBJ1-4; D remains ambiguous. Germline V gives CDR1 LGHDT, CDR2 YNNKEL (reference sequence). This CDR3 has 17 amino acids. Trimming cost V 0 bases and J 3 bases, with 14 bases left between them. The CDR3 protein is CASSQDPGLMPNEKLFF. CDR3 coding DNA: TGTGCCAGCAGCCAAGATCCAGGTCTTATGCCTAATGAAAAACTGTTTTTT.

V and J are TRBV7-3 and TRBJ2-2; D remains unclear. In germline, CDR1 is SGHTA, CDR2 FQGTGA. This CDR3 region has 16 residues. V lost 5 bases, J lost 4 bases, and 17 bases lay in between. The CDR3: CASSARALGSTGELFF. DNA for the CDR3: TGTGCCAGCAGCGCTCGGGCCCTAGGTAGCACCGGGGAGCTGTTTTTT.

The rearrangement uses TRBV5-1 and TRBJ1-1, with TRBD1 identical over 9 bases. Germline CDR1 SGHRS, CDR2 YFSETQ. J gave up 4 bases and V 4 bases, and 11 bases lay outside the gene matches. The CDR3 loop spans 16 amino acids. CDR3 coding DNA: TGCGCCAGCAGCCCAGGACAGGGGCAATTAGGCACTGAAGCTTTCTTT. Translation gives CASSPGQGQLGTEAFF.

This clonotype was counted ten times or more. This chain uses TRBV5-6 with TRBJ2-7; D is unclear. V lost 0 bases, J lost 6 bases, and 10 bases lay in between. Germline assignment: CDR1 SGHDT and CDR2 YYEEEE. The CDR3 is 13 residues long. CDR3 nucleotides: TGTGCCAGCAGCTTGGCCGGACCAGGCGAGCAGTACTTC. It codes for CASSLAGPGEQYF.

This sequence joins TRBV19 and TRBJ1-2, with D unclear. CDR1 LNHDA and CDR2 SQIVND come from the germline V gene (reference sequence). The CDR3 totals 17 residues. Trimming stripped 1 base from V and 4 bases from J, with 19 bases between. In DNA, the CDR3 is TGTGCCAGTAGTATAGTGTCACGGGCAGCAATTTCCTATGGCTACACCTTC. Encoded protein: CASSIVSRAAISYGYTF.

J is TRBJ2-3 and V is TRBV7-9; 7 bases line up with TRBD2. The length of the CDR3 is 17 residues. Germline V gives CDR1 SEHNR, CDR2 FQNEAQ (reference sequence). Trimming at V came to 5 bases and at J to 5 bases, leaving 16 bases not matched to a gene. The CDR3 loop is CASSPLLAARRRDTQYF. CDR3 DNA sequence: TGTGCCAGCAGCCCTCTGCTAGCGGCCAGGCGGAGAGATACGCAGTATTTT.

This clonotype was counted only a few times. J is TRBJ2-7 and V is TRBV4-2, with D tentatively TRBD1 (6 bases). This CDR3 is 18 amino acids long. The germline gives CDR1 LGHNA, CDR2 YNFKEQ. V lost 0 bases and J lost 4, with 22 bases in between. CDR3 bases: TGTGCCAGCAGCCAAGATCGTGTGGGGGCCCCGATATATTACGAGCAGTACTTC. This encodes CASSQDRVGAPIYYEQYF.

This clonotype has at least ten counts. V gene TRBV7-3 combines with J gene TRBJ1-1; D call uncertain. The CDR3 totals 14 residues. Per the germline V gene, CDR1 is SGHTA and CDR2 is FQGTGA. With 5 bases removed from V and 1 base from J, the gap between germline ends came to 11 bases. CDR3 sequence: CASSEGGTNTEAFF. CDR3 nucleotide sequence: TGTGCCAGCAGCGAGGGTGGCACGAACACTGAAGCTTTCTTT.

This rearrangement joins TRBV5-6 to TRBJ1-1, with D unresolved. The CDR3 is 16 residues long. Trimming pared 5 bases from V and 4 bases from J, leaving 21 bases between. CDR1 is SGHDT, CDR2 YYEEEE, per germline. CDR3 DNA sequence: TGTGCCAGCAGTCGTATGGGTGGGGAACGGGGCACTGAAGCTTTCTTT. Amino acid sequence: CASSRMGGERGTEAFF.

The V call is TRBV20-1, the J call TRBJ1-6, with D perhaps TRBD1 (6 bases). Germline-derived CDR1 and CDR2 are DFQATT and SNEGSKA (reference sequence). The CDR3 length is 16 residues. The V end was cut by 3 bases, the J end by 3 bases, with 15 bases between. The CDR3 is CSARGGAPLYNSPLHF. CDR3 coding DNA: TGCAGTGCTAGGGGGGGGGCTCCCCTCTATAATTCACCCCTCCACTTT.

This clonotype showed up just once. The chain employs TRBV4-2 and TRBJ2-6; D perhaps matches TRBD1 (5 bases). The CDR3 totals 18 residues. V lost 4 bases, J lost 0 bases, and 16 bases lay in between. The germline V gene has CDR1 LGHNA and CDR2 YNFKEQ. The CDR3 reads CASSPRQNINSGANVLTF. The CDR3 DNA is TGTGCCAGCAGCCCACGACAGAATATTAACTCTGGGGCCAACGTCCTGACTTTC.